In this sample, the clone carrying this T cell receptor (beta chain) turned up many times. Described time point: sample taken at primary tumor resection. Whole RNA was taken from tumor, nontumor lung or frozen PBMC; it was then sequenced unsorted. Unmatched junction bases numbered 1, after V lost 0 bases and J lost 0 bases. Germline-derived CDR1 and CDR2 are SGHRS and YFSETQ. The CDR3 length is 17 residues. TCRdb re-derived calls from the 5' RACE reads in MiXCR, one entry per CDR3 protein. This table has around 25,000 distinct CDR3 sequences, 10% to 15% appearing once. This record belongs to a study of spatial heterogeneity in lung cancer.

The V and J genes are TRBV5-1 and TRBJ2-2, with 11 positions matching TRBD2. This clonotype was obtained from a female donor with early-stage non-small cell lung cancer. The sequencing here drew on PBMCs, taken at surgery. The chain's CDR3 is CASSLEGLAANTGELFF. In DNA form, the CDR3 reads TGCGCCAGCAGCTTGGAGGGACTAGCGGCGAACACCGGGGAGCTGTTTTTT.